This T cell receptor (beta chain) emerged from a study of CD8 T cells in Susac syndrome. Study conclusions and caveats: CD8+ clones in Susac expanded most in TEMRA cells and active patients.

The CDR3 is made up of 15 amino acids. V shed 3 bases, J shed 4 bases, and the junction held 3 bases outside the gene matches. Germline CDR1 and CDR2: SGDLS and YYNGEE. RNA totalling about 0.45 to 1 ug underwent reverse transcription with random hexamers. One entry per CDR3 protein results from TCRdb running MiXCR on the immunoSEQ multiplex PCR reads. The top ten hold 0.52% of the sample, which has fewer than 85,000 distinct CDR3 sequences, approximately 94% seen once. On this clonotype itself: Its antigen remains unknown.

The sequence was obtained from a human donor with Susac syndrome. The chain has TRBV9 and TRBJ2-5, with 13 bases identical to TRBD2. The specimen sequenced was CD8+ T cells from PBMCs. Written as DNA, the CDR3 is TGTGCCAGCAGCGCGGGACTAGCGGGGTTAGAGACCCAGTACTTC. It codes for CASSAGLAGLETQYF.